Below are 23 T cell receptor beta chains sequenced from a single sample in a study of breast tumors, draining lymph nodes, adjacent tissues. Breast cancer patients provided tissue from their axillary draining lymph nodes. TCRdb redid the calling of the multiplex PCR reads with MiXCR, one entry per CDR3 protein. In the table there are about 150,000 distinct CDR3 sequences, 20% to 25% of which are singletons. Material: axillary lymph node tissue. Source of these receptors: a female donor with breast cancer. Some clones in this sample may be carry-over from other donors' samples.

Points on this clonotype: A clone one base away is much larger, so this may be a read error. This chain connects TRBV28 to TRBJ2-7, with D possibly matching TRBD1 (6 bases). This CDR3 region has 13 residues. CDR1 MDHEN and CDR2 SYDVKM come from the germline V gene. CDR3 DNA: TGTGCCAGTGCCCTCGGGACACTCTACGAGCAGTGCTTC. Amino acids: CASALGTLYEQCF.

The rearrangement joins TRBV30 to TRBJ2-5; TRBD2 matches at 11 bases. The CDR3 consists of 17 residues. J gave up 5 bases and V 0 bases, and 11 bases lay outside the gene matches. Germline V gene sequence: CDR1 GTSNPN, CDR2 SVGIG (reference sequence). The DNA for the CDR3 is TGTGCCTGGAGTGTATGTGGTAGCGGGAGGGCCCGTGAGACCCAGTACTTC. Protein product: CAWSVCGSGRARETQYF. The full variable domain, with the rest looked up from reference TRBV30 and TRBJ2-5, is SQTIHQWPATLVQPVGSPLSLECTVEGTSNPNLYWYRQAAGRGLQLLFYSVGIGQISSEVPQNLSASRPQDRQFILSSKKLLLSDSGFYLCAWSVCGSGRARETQYFGPGTRLLVL.

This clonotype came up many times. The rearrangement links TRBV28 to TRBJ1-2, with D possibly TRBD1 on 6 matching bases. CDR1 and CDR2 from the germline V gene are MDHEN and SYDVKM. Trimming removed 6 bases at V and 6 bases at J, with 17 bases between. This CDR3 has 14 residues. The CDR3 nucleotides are TGTGCCAGCAGAAACAACCGGGACATGGATGGCTACACCTTC. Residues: CASRNNRDMDGYTF.

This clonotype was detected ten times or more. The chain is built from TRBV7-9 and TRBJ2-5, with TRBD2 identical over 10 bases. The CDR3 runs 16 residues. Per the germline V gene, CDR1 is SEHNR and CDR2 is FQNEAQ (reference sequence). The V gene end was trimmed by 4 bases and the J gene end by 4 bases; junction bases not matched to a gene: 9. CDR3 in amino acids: CASSYTEGTSVETQYF. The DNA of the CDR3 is TGTGCCAGCAGCTACACAGAAGGGACTAGCGTAGAGACCCAGTACTTC.

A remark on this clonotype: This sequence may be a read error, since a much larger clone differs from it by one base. The CDR3 spells CASSRTGEAYEQYF. Here the CDR3 DNA reads TGTGCCAGCTCACGGACAGGGGAAGCCTACGAGCAGTACTTC. The chain has TRBV18 and TRBJ2-7; TRBD1 aligns across 9 bases. Germline assignment: CDR1 KGHSH and CDR2 LQKENI. The ends lost 4 bases at V and 2 bases at J; junction bases unmatched: 3. This CDR3 has 14 residues.

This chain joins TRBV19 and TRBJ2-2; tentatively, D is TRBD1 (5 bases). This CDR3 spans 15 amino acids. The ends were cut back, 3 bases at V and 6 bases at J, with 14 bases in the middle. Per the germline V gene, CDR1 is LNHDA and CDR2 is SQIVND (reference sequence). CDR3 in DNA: TGTGCCAGTAGTATTTCTGGGGCGGCGGCCGGGGAGCTGTTTTTT. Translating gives CASSISGAAAGELFF.

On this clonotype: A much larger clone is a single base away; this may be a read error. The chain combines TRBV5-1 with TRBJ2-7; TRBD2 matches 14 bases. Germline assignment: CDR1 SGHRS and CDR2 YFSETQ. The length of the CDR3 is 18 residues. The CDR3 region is CVSSRGTSGGAGSYEQYF. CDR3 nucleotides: TGCGTCAGCAGCAGGGGGACTAGCGGGGGTGCCGGCTCCTACGAGCAGTACTTC.

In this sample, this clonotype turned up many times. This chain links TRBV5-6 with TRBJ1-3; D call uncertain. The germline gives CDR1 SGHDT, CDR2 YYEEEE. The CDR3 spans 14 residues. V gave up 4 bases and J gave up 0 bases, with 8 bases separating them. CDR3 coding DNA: TGTGCCAGCAGCACGGGATTCTCTGGAAACACCATATATTTT. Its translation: CASSTGFSGNTIYF. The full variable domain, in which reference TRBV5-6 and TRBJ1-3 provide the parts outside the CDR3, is DAGVTQSPTHLIKTRGQQVTLRCSPKSGHDTVSWYQQALGQGPQFIFQYYEEEERQRGNFPDRFSGHQFPNYSSELNVNALLLGDSALYLCASSTGFSGNTIYFGEGSWLTVV.

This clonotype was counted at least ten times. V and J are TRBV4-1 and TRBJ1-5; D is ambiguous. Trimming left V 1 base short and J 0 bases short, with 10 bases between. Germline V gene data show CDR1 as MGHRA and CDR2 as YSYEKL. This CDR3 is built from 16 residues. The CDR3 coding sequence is TGCGCCAGCAGCCAAGTGTGGCCAAATAGCAATCAGCCCCAGCATTTT. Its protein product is CASSQVWPNSNQPQHF.

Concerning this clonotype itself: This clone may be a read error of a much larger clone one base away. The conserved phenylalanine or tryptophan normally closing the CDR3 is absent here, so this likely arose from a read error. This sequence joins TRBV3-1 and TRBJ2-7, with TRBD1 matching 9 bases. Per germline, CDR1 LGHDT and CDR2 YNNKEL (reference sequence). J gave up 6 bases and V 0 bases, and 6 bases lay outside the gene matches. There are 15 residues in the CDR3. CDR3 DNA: TGTGCCAGCAGCCAAGATCATAGACAGGGGGGCGAGCAGTACCTC. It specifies CASSQDHRQGGEQYL.

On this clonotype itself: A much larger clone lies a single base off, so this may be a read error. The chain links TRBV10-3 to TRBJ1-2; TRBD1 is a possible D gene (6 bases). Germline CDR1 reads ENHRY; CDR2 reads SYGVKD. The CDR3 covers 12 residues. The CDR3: CATGTFNYGYAF. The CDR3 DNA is TGTGCCACCGGGACATTTAACTATGGCTACGCCTTC.

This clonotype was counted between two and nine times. In DNA form, the CDR3 reads TGTGCCAGCAAAGGTCACTCTAAATACTACGAGCAGTACTTC. Amino acid sequence: CASKGHSKYYEQYF. V is TRBV28 and J is TRBJ2-7; D gene uncertain. V was shortened by 7 bases and J by 3 bases, with 16 bases between the two germline ends. This CDR3 spans 14 amino acids. The germline CDR1 and CDR2 sequences are MDHEN and SYDVKM.

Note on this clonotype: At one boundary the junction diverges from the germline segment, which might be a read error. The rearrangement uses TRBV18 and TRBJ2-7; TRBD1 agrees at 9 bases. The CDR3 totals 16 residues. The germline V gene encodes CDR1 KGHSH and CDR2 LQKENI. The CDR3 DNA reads TGTGCCAGCTCACCACCGGGACAGGGAAGCCCATACGGGCAGTACTTC. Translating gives CASSPPGQGSPYGQYF.

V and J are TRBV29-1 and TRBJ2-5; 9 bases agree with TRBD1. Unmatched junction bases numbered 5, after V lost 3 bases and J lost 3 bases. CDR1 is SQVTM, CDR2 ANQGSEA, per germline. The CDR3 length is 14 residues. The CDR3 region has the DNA TGCAGCGTTGAGGGGACAGGGTGCAAAGAGACCCAGTACTTC. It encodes CSVEGTGCKETQYF.

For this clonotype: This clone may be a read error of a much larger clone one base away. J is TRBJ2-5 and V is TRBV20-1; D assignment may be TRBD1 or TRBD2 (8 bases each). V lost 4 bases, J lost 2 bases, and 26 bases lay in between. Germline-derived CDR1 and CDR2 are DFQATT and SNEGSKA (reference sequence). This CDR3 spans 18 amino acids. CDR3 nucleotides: TGCAGTGCTAATACGGACAGGGACCTAGCGGGCATACAAGAGACCCAGTACTTC. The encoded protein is CSANTDRDLAGIQETQYF.

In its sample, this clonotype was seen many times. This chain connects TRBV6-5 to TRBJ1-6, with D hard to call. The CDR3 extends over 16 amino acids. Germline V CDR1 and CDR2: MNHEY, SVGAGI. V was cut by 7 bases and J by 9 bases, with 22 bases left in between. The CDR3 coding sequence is TGTGCCAGCACCATTACTCGACACAGCAAAACTTCACCCCTCCACTTT. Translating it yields CASTITRHSKTSPLHF.

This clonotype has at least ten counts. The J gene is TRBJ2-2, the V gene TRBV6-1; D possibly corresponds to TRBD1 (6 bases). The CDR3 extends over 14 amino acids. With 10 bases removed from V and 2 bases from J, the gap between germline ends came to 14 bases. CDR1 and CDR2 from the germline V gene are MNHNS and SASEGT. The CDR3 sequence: CATNPGHNTGELFF. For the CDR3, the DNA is TGTGCCACCAATCCGGGACACAACACCGGGGAGCTGTTTTTT.

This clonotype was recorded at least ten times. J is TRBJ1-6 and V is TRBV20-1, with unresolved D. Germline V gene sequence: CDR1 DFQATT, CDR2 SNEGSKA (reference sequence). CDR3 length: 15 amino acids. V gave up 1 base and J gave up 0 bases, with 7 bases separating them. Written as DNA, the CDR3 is TGCAGTGCTAGAGCCGGCAGCTCCTATAATTCACCCCTCCACTTT. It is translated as CSARAGSSYNSPLHF.

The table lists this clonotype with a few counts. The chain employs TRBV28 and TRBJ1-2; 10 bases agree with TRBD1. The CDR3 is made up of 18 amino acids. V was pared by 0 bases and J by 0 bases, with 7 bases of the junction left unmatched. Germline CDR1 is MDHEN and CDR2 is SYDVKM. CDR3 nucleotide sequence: TGTGCCAGCAGTTTATGGGGGACAGGGGCTGGAGCTAACTATGGCTACACCTTC. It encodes CASSLWGTGAGANYGYTF.

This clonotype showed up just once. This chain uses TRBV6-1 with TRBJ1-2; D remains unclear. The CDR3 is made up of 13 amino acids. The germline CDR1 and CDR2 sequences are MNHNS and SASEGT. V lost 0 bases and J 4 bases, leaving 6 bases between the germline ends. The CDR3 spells CASSEAPGYGYTF. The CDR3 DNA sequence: TGTGCCAGCAGTGAAGCGCCGGGCTATGGCTACACCTTC.

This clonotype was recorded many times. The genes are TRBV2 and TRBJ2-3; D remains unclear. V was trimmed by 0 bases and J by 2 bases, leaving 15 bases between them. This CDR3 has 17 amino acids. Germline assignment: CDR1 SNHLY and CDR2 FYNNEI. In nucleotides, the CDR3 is TGTGCCAGCAGTGAAGCGGGGTGGGAAGTATTCACAGATACGCAGTATTTT. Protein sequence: CASSEAGWEVFTDTQYF. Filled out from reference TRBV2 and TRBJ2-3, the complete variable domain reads EPEVTQTPSHQVTQMGQEVILRCVPISNHLYFYWYRQILGQKVEFLVSFYNNEISEKSEIFDDQFSVERPDGSNFTLKIRSTKLEDSAMYFCASSEAGWEVFTDTQYFGPGTRLTVL.

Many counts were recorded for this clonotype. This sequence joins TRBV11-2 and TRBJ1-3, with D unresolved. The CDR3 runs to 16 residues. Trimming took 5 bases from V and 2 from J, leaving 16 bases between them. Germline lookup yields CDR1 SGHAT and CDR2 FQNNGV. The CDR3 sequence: CASSLDGGHTGNTIYF. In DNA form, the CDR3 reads TGTGCCAGCAGCCTGGACGGCGGGCATACTGGAAACACCATATATTTT.

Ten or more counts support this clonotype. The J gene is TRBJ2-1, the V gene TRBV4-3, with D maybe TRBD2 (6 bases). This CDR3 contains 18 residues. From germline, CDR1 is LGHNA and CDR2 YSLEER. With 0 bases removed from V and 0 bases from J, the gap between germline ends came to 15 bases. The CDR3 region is CASSQDATGTRSYNEQFF. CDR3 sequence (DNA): TGCGCCAGCAGCCAAGACGCAACCGGGACTCGCTCCTACAATGAGCAGTTCTTC.